The present T cell receptor (beta chain) was sequenced within a study of STAT5B mutations in CD4+ large granular lymphocyte leukemia. Turning to the study itself: Healthy donors showed HLA-associated enrichment of the CDR3 'QG' motif.

The assay was run at survey level. Sequencing was performed with immunoSEQ multiplex PCR; in TCRdb, only in-frame clones are kept and a portion is missing. The repertoire includes under 25,000 clones, about two thirds of them detected once, and 0.65% sits in the top ten. Study results and caveats: Compared with healthy controls (2/35), patient top clones favored TRBV06 (8/27).

Remarks on this clone: Its antigen is not identified.

The CDR3 is 13 residues long. CDR1 MNHNS and CDR2 SASEGT come from the germline V gene. The V gene lost 8 bases and the J gene lost 0 bases, with 5 bases spanning the gap. This sequence originates from a human donor in good health. Sequences were obtained from CD4+ T cells from blood buffy coats. The chain links TRBV6-1 to TRBJ1-6, with unresolved D. The CDR3 DNA is TGTGCCAGCGCTAGCTCCTATAATTCACCCCTCCACTTT. The encoded protein is CASASSYNSPLHF.